Listed below are T cell receptor beta chains from one sample, sequenced in a study of blood T cells in healthy people across ages. Each CDR3 protein is one row after TCRdb ran MiXCR on the 5' RACE reads. The table has hundreds of thousands of distinct CDR3 sequences, more than 40% seen once; the top ten hold about a fifth. The sequenced sample consisted of blood. All receptors derive from a man in his sixties in good health. CDR3s include the opening cysteine and the closing phenylalanine or tryptophan. The D gene is left open where the match is weak. Rows may omit the clone size; those that give it use once, few, many or a size class.

D gene	clone size	V gene	J gene	CDR3 protein	CDR3 DNA
TRBD1	-	TRBV28	TRBJ2-1	CASKGQANNEQFF	TGTGCCAGCAAAGGACAGGCTAACAATGAGCAGTTCTTC
-	-	TRBV28	TRBJ1-2	CASSYGADYTF	TGTGCCAGCAGTTACGGGGCAGACTACACCTTC
-	-	TRBV1	TRBJ2-1	CTKHPLRHEQFF	TGCACCAAGCACCCGCTTCGCCATGAGCAGTTCTTC
TRBD1	-	TRBV3-1	TRBJ2-2	CASSHRDRGQGELFF	TGTGCCAGCAGCCACCGGGACAGGGGGCAAGGGGAGCTGTTTTTT
TRBD1	many	TRBV20-1	TRBJ1-4	CSARRDSMSEKLFF	TGCAGTGCTAGGAGGGACAGTATGAGTGAAAAACTGTTTTTT
-	-	TRBV7-8	TRBJ2-3	CASSLTRNTDTQYF	TGTGCCAGCAGCCTAACTAGAAACACAGATACGCAGTATTTT
-	few	TRBV7-2	TRBJ1-2	CASSDRLPYGYTF	TGTGCCAGCAGCGACAGGCTCCCCTATGGCTACACCTTC
-	-	TRBV20-1	TRBJ2-7	CSAAKSQYEQYF	TGCAGTGCGGCCAAGAGTCAGTACGAGCAGTACTTC
TRBD1	-	TRBV7-2	TRBJ2-5	CASSAQTGKQETQYF	TGTGCCAGCAGCGCGCAGACAGGGAAACAAGAGACCCAGTACTTC
-	-	TRBV29-1	TRBJ2-3	CSVKGGYTQYF	TGCAGCGTTAAGGGTGGATATACGCAGTATTTT
-	-	TRBV20-1	TRBJ2-3	CSASSSADTQYF	TGCAGTGCTAGTTCGAGCGCAGATACGCAGTATTTT
TRBD2	-	TRBV2	TRBJ2-2	CASRAGTMNTGELFF	TGTGCCAGCAGGGCCGGGACTATGAACACCGGGGAGCTGTTTTTT
TRBD1	few	TRBV6-5	TRBJ2-5	CASNTGVTQYF	TGTGCCAGCAATACAGGGGTGACCCAGTACTTC
-	few	TRBV10-3	TRBJ2-5	CAISPSIQETQYF	TGTGCCATCAGTCCATCCATCCAAGAGACCCAGTACTTC
TRBD1	-	TRBV12-3/TRBV12-4	TRBJ1-5	CASSPRAGGGQPQHF	TGTGCCAGCAGTCCAAGGGCAGGGGGCGGTCAGCCCCAGCATTTT
-	-	TRBV20-1	TRBJ2-7	CSARGGTGNEQYF	TGCAGTGCTAGAGGAGGCACAGGTAACGAGCAGTACTTC
TRBD1	few	TRBV7-2	TRBJ2-5	CASNQGATEETQYF	TGTGCCAGCAACCAGGGGGCGACTGAAGAGACCCAGTACTTC
-	-	TRBV5-5	TRBJ2-7	CASSLKRQVPLYEQYF	TGTGCCAGCAGTTTGAAACGACAGGTACCGCTCTACGAGCAGTACTTC
-	-	TRBV19	TRBJ1-1	CASSKPHSQSNTEAFF	TGTGCCAGTAGTAAGCCTCATTCGCAATCGAACACTGAAGCTTTCTTT
-	-	TRBV20-1	TRBJ2-7	CSATGQGLGSCEQYF	TGCAGTGCCACTGGACAGGGACTAGGATCCTGCGAGCAGTACTTC
-	-	TRBV3-1	TRBJ1-5	CASSQAAGRLGGQPQHF	TGTGCCAGCAGCCAAGCCGCAGGAAGGCTGGGGGGTCAGCCCCAGCATTTT
-	few	TRBV4-1	TRBJ2-7	CASSQGLAVDEQYF	TGCGCCAGCAGCCAAGGACTCGCAGTCGACGAGCAGTACTTC
TRBD1	few	TRBV4-3	TRBJ2-3	CASSSRTGVITDTQYF	TGCGCCAGCAGCTCACGGACAGGGGTTATCACAGATACGCAGTATTTT
-	-	TRBV30	TRBJ1-2	CAWRAWDGSFYGYTF	TGTGCCTGGAGAGCGTGGGACGGCTCATTCTATGGCTACACCTTC
-	few	TRBV7-2	TRBJ2-1	CASSSGGGYSGQFF	TGTGCCAGCAGCTCTGGGGGGGGCTATTCGGGGCAGTTCTTC
TRBD1	-	TRBV20-1	TRBJ1-2	CSASSVGTGGDGYTF	TGCAGTGCTAGTTCCGTGGGGACAGGGGGCGATGGCTACACCTTC
-	few	TRBV12-5	TRBJ2-3	CASVRGGATDTQYF	TGTGCTAGTGTCCGGGGAGGCGCTACTGATACGCAGTATTTT
-	-	TRBV27	TRBJ1-2	CASSLGGGYNYGYTF	TGTGCCAGCAGTTTAGGAGGGGGGTACAACTATGGCTACACCTTC
-	once	TRBV7-3	TRBJ2-7	CASSPGPGLNSSSYEQYF	TGTGCCAGCAGCCCAGGCCCGGGACTCAACTCTAGCTCCTACGAGCAGTACTTC
-	-	TRBV15	TRBJ2-2	CATSSYGTKNTGELFF	TGTGCCACCAGCAGCTATGGGACAAAGAACACCGGGGAGCTGTTTTTT
-	-	TRBV20-1	TRBJ2-3	CSARKVVTDTQYF	TGCAGTGCTAGAAAAGTAGTGACCGATACGCAGTATTTT
TRBD1	many	TRBV7-6	TRBJ1-2	CASSLASPRQGPNYGYTF	TGTGCCAGCAGCTTAGCGTCCCCCAGACAGGGCCCTAACTATGGCTACACCTTC
-	-	TRBV5-6	TRBJ2-7	CASSKTGGEGEQYF	TGTGCCAGCAGCAAGACAGGCGGCGAAGGGGAGCAGTACTTC
-	-	TRBV20-1	TRBJ2-6	CGALGMSSGANVLTF	TGCGGTGCTCTCGGGATGTCCTCTGGGGCCAACGTCCTGACTTTC
TRBD2	few	TRBV9	TRBJ2-7	CASSVGTSGGSSYEQYF	TGTGCCAGCAGCGTGGGGACTAGCGGGGGGTCGTCCTACGAGCAGTACTTC
-	-	TRBV9	TRBJ1-2	CASSVDLAENYGYTF	TGTGCCAGCAGCGTAGACTTAGCGGAAAATTATGGCTACACCTTC
-	once	TRBV30	TRBJ1-2	CAWSGGAYGYTF	TGTGCCTGGAGTGGAGGGGCCTATGGCTACACCTTC
TRBD1	few	TRBV10-3	TRBJ1-2	CAIENSTGTGFYGYTF	TGTGCCATCGAGAACTCGACGGGGACAGGTTTCTATGGCTACACCTTC
TRBD1	-	TRBV2	TRBJ1-2	CASTVGAQQGAGGYTF	TGTGCCAGCACTGTGGGGGCACAACAGGGGGCTGGTGGCTACACCTTC
TRBD2	-	TRBV7-2	TRBJ2-7	CASSLGPSGTSYEQYF	TGTGCCAGCAGCTTAGGTCCTAGCGGGACCTCCTACGAGCAGTACTTC
TRBD1	-	TRBV27	TRBJ1-5	CASSPTAGTASNQPQHF	TGTGCCAGCAGTCCCACCGCCGGGACAGCTAGCAATCAGCCCCAGCATTTT
-	-	TRBV10-1	TRBJ2-7	CASSVGSAHPPPGQYF	TGCGCCAGCAGTGTTGGGTCAGCCCACCCCCCTCCGGGGCAGTACTTC